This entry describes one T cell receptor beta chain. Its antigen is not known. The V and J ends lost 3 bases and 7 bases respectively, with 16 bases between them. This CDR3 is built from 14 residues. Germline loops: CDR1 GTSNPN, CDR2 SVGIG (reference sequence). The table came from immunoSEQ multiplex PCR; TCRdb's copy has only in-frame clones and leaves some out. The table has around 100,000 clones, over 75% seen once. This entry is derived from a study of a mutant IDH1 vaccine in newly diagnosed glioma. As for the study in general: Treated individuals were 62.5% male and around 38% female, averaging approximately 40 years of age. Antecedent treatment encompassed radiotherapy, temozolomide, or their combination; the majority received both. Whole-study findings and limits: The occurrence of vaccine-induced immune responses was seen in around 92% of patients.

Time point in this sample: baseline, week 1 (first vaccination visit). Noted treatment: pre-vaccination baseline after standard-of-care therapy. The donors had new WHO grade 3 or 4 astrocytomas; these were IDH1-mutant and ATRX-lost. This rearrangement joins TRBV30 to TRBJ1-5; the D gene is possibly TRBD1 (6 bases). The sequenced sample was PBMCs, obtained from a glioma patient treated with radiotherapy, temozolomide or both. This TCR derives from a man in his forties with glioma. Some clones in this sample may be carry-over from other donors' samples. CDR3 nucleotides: TGTGCCTGGAGCGGAACCAGGGGATTCCAGCCCCAGCATTTT. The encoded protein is CAWSGTRGFQPQHF.